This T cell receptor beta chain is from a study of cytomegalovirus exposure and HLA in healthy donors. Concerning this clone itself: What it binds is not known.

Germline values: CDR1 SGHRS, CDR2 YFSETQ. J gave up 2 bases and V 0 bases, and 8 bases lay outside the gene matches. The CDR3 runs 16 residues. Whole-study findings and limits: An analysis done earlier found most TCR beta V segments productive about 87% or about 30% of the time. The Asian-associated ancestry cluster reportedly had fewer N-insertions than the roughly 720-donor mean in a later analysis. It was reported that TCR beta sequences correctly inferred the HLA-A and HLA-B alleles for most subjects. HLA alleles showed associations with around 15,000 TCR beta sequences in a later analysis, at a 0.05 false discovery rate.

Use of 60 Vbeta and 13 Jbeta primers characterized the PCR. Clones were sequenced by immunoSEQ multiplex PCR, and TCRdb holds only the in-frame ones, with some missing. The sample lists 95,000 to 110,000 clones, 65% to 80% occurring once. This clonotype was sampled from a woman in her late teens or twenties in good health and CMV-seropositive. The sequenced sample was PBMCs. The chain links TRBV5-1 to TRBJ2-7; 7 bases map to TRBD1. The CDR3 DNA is TGCGCCAGCAGCTTGGGTGGGACAGCTCAGGCCTACGAGCAGTACTTC. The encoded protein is CASSLGGTAQAYEQYF.